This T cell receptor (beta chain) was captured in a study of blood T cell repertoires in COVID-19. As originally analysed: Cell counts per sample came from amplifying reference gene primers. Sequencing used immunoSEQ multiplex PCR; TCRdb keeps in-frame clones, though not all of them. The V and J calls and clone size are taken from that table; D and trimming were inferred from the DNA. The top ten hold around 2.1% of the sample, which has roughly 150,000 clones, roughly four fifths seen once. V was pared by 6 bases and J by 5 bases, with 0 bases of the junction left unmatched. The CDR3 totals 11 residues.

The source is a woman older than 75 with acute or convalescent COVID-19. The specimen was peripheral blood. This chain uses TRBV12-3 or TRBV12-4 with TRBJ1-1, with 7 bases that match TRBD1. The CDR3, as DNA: TGTGCCAGCAGGACAGGGACTGAAGCTTTCTTT. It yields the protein CASRTGTEAFF.